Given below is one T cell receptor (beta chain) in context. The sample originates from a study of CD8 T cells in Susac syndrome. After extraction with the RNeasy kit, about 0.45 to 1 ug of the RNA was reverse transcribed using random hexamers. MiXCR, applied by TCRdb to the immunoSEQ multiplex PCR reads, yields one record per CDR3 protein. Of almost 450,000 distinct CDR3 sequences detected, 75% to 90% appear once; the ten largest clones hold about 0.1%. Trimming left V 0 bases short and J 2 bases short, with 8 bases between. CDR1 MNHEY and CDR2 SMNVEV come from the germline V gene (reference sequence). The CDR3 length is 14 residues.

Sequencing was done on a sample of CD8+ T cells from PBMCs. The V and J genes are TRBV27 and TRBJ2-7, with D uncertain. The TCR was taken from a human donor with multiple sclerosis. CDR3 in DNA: TGTGCCAGCAGTTTATCGTTCCCCACCTACGAGCAGTACTTC. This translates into CASSLSFPTYEQYF.